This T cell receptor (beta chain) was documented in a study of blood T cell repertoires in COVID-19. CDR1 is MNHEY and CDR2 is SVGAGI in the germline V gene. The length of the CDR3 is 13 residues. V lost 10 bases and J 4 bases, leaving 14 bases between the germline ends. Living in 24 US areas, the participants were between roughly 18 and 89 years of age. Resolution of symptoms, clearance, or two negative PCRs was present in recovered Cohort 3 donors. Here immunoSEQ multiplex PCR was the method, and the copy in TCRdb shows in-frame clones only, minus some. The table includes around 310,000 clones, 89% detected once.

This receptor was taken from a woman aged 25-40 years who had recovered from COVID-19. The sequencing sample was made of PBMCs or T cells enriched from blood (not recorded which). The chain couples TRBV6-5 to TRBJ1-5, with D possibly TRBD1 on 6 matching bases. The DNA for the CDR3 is TGTGCCACCCAAGCGGGGGCAAATCAGCCCCAGCATTTT. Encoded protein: CATQAGANQPQHF.